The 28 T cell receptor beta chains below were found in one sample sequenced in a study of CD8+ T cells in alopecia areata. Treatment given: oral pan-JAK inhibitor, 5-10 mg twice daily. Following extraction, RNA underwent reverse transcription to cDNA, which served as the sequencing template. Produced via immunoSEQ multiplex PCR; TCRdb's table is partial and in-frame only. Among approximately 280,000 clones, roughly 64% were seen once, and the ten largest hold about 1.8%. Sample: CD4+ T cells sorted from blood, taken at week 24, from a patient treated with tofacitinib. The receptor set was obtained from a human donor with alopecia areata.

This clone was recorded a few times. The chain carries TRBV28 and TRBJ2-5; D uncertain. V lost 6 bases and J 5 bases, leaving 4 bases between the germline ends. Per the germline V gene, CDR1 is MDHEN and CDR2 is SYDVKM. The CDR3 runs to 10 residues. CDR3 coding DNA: TGTGCCAGCAGCCGGGAGACCCAGTACTTC. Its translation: CASSRETQYF.

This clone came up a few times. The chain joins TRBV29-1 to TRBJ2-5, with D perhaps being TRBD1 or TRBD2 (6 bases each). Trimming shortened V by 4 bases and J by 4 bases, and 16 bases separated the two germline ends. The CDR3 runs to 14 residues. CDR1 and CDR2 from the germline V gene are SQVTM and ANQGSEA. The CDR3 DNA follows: TGCAGCGTTGTATTTAGGGGGGCCGGAGAGACCCAGTACTTC. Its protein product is CSVVFRGAGETQYF.

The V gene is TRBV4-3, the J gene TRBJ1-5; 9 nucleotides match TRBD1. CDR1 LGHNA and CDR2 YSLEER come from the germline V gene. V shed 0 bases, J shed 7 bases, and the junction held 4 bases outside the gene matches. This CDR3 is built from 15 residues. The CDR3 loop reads CASSQEGQGSQPQHF. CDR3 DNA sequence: TGCGCCAGCAGCCAAGAAGGACAGGGGAGCCAGCCCCAGCATTTT.

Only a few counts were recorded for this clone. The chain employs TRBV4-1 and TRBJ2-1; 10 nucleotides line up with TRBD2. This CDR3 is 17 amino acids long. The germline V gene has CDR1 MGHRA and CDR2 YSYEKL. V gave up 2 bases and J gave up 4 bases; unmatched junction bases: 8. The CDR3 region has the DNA TGCGCCAGCAGCCAATTCGTTGTAGCGGGGGGATACAATGAGCAGTTCTTC. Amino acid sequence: CASSQFVVAGGYNEQFF.

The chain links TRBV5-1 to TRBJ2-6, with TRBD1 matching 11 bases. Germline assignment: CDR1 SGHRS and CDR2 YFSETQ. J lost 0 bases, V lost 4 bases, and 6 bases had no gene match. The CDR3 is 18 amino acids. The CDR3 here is CASSIGQGALSGANVLTF. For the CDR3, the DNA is TGCGCCAGCAGCATCGGACAGGGGGCCCTCTCTGGGGCCAACGTCCTGACTTTC.

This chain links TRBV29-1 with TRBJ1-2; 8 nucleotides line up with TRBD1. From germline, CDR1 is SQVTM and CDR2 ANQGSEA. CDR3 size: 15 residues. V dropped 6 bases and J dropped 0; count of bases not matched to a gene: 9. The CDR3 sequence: CSVSALGQANYGYTF. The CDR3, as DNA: TGCAGCGTCTCCGCTTTGGGACAGGCTAACTATGGCTACACCTTC.

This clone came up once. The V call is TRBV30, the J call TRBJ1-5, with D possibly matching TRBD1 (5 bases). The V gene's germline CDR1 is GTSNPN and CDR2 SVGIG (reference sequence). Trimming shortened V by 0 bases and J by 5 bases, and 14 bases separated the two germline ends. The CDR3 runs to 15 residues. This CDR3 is CAWSVQFGGYQPQHF. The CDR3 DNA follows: TGTGCCTGGAGTGTACAATTTGGGGGATATCAGCCCCAGCATTTT.

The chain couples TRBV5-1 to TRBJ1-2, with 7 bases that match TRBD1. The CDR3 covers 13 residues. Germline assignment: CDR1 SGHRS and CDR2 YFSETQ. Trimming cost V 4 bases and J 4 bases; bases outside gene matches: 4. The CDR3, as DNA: TGCGCCAGCAGCCTCGGACAGGTCTATGGCTACACCTTC. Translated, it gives CASSLGQVYGYTF.

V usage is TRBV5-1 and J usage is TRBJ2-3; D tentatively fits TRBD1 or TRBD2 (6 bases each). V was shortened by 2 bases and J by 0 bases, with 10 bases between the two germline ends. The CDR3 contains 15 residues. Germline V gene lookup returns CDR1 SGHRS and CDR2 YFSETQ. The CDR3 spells CASSFEGGSTDTQYF. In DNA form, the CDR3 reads TGCGCCAGCAGCTTTGAGGGGGGAAGCACAGATACGCAGTATTTT.

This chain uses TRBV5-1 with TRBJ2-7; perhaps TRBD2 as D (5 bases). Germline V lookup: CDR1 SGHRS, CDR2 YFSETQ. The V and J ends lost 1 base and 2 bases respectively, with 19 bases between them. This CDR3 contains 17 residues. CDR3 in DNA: TGCGCCAGCAGCTTGTCCCGTAGACCGGGATTCGCCTACGAGCAGTACTTC. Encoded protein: CASSLSRRPGFAYEQYF.

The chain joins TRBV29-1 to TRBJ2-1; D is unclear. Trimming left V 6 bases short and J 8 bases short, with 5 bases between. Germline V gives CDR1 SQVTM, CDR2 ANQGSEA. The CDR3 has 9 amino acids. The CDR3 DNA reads TGCAGCGTAGAGGATGAGCAGTTCTTC. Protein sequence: CSVEDEQFF.

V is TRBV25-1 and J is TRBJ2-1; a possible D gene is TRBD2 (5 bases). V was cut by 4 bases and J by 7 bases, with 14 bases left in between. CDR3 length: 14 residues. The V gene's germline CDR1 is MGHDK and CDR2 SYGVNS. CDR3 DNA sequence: TGTGCCAGCAGTGGGACTGTACTGGGGAATGAGCAGTTCTTC. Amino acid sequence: CASSGTVLGNEQFF.

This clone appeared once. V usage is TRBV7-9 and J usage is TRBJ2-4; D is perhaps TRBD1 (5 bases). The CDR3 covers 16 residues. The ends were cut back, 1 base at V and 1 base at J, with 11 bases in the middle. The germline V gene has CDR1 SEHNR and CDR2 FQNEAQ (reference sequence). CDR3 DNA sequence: TGTGCCAGCAGCTTAGACAGGTGGGGTGCCAAAAACATTCAGTACTTC. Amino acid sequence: CASSLDRWGAKNIQYF.

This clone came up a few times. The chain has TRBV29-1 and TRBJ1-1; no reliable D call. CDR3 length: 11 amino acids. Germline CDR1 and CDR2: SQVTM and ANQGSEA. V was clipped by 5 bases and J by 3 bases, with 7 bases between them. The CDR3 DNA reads TGCAGCGTTCTTCCTCACACTGAAGCTTTCTTT. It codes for CSVLPHTEAFF. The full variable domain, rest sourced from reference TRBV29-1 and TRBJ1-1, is SAVISQKPSRDICQRGTSLTIQCQVDSQVTMMFWYRQQPGQSLTLIATANQGSEATYESGFVIDKFPISRPNLTFSTLTVSNMSPEDSSIYLCSVLPHTEAFFGQGTRLTVV.

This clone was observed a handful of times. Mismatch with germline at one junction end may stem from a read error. Here the CDR3 reads CSVEGQRREAQYF. The DNA for the CDR3 is TGCAGCGTTGAGGGACAGAGAAGAGAGGCCCAGTACTTC. This chain joins TRBV29-1 and TRBJ2-5; 7 positions agree with TRBD1. CDR3 length: 13 amino acids. CDR1 is SQVTM, CDR2 ANQGSEA, per germline.

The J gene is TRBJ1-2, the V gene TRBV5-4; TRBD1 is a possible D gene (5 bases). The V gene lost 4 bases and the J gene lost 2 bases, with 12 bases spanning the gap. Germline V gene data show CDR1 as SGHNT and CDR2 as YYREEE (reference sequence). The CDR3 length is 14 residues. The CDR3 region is CASSNRDSNYGYTF. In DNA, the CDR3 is TGTGCCAGCAGCAACCGGGACTCCAACTATGGCTACACCTTC.

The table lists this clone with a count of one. The CDR3 loop reads CARPGTGGGYTF. DNA of the CDR3: TGTGCCCGACCTGGGACAGGCGGCGGCTACACCTTC. The V gene is TRBV30, the J gene TRBJ1-2; 8 bases are shared with TRBD1. CDR3 size: 12 residues. The junction had 10 bases not matched to a gene; V was cut back by 8 bases and J by 8 bases. Germline loops: CDR1 GTSNPN, CDR2 SVGIG (reference sequence).

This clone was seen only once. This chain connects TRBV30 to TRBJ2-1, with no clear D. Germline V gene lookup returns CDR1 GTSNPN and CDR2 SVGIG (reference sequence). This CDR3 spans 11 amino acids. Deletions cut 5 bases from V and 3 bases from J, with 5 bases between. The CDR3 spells CAWDHYNEQFF. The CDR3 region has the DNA TGTGCCTGGGACCACTACAATGAGCAGTTCTTC.

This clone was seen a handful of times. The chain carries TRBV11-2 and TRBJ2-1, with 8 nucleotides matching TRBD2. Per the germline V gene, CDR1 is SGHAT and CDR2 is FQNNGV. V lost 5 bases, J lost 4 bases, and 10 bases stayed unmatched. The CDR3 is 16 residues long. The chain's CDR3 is CASSVHSGKYYNEQFF. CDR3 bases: TGTGCCAGCAGCGTACATAGCGGGAAGTATTACAATGAGCAGTTCTTC.

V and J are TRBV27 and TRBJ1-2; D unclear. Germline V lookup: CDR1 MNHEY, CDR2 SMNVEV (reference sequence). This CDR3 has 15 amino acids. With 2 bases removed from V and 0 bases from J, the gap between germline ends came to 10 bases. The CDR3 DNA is TGTGCCAGCAGTTTACATCGGCCAGCTAACTATGGCTACACCTTC. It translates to CASSLHRPANYGYTF.

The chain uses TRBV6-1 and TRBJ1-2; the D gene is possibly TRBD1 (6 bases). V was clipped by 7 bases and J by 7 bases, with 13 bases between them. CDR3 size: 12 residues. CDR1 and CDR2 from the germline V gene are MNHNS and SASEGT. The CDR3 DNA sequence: TGTGCCAGCACCCTTGAGGGGGGTGGCTACACCTTC. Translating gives CASTLEGGGYTF.

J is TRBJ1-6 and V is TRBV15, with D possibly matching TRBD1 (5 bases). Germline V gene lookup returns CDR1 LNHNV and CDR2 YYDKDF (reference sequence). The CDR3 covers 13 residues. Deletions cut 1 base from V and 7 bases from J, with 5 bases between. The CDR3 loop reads CATSRGQNSPLHF. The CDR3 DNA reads TGTGCCACCAGCAGAGGACAGAATTCACCCCTCCACTTT.

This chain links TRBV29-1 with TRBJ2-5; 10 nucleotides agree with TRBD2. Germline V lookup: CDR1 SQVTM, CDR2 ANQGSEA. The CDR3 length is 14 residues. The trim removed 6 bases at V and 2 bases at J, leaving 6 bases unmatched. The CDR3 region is CSVGELAGQETQYF. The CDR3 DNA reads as TGCAGCGTGGGCGAACTAGCGGGGCAAGAGACCCAGTACTTC.

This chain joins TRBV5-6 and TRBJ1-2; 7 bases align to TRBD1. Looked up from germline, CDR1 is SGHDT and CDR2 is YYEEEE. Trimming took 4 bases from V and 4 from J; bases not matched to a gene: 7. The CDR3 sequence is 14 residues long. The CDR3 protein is CASSPDRALYGYTF. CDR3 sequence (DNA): TGTGCCAGCAGCCCAGACAGGGCACTCTATGGCTACACCTTC.

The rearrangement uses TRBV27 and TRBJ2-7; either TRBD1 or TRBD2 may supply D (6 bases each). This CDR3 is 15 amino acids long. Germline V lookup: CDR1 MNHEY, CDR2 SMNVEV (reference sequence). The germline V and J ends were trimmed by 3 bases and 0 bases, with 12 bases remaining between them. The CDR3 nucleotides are TGTGCCAGCAGTTTCCGGGGGCTAAACTCCTACGAGCAGTACTTC. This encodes CASSFRGLNSYEQYF.

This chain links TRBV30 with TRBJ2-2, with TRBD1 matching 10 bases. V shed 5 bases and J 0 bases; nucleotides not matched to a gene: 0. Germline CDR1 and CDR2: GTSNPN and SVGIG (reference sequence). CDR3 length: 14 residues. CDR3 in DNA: TGTGCCTGGGACAGGGGGCCGAACACCGGGGAGCTGTTTTTT. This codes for CAWDRGPNTGELFF.

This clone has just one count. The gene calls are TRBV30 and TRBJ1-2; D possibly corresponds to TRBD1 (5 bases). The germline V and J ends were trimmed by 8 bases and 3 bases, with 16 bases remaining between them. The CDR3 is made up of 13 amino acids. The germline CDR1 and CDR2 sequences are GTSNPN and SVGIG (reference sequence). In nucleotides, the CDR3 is TGTGCCGGGGGAGAGGACCCCTACTATGGCTACACCTTC. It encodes CAGGEDPYYGYTF.

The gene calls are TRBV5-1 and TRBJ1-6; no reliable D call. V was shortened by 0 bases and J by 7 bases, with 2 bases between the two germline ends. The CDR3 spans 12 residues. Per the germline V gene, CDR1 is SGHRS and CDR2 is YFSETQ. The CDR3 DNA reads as TGCGCCAGCAGCTTGGACAATTCACCCCTCCACTTT. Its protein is CASSLDNSPLHF. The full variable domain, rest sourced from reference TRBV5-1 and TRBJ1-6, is KAGVTQTPRYLIKTRGQQVTLSCSPISGHRSVSWYQQTPGQGLQFLFEYFSETQRNKGNFPGRFSGRQFSNSRSEMNVSTLELGDSALYLCASSLDNSPLHFGNGTRLTVT.